These 21 T cell receptor beta chains came from one sample sequenced in a study of T cell responses to AZD1222 COVID-19 vaccine. Repertoires were generated with immunoSEQ multiplex PCR, while TCRdb's copy carries only in-frame clones and drops some. Among some 150,000 clones listed, 86% were seen once. The specimen was peripheral blood, collected 28 days after the second AZD1222 dose. The source is an adult who received the AZD1222 COVID-19 vaccine.

The rearrangement uses TRBV9 and TRBJ1-1; possibly TRBD1 for D (5 bases). V was pared by 1 base and J by 8 bases, with 15 bases between. CDR1 is SGDLS and CDR2 is YYNGEE in the germline V gene. The CDR3 has 14 amino acids. CDR3 DNA sequence: TGTGCCAGCAGCGTAAATAGGGGCGAGTCCGAAGCTTTCTTT. It yields the protein CASSVNRGESEAFF.

The V call is TRBV3-1 (or the pseudogene TRBV3-2), the J call TRBJ1-1; possibly TRBD1 for D (6 bases). V was cut by 2 bases and J by 4 bases, with 8 bases left in between. The CDR3 is 13 amino acids. Germline values: CDR1 LGHDT, CDR2 YNNKEL (reference sequence). The chain's CDR3 is CASSQLRGTEAFF. As DNA, the CDR3 is TGTGCCAGCAGCCAACTCAGGGGCACTGAAGCTTTCTTT.

The chain recombines TRBV2 with TRBJ1-3; D gene unclear. The CDR3 spans 14 residues. The V end lost 5 bases, the J end lost 2 bases, and 10 bases lay between the germline ends. The germline gives CDR1 SNHLY, CDR2 FYNNEI. The CDR3 nucleotides read TGTGCCAGCAGTCTTACAGATGCTGGAAACACCATATATTTT. It encodes CASSLTDAGNTIYF.

V gene TRBV3-1 (or the pseudogene TRBV3-2) combines with J gene TRBJ2-5; 11 bases align to TRBD2. Looked up from germline, CDR1 is LGHDT and CDR2 is YNNKEL (reference sequence). The CDR3 runs 16 residues. The V segment lost 3 bases and the J segment 3 bases; nucleotides outside the gene matches: 6. CDR3 in DNA: TGTGCCAGCAGCCAGGTGACTAGCGGGAATGAAGAGACCCAGTACTTC. The encoded protein is CASSQVTSGNEETQYF.

V usage is TRBV5-4 and J usage is TRBJ1-2, with D possibly being TRBD1 (6 bases). V lost 4 bases, J lost 0 bases, and 13 bases lay in between. Per germline, CDR1 SGHNT and CDR2 YYREEE (reference sequence). The CDR3 loop spans 15 amino acids. CDR3 sequence: CASSAGTSPNYGYTF. The CDR3 DNA sequence: TGTGCCAGCAGCGCTGGGACAAGTCCTAACTATGGCTACACCTTC.

The chain recombines TRBV7-2 with TRBJ1-6; D is unclear. Trimming cost V 3 bases and J 5 bases, with 2 bases left between them. The CDR3 sequence is 12 residues long. Germline assignment: CDR1 SGHTA and CDR2 FQGNSA. This chain's CDR3 is CASSFDNSPLHF. As DNA, the CDR3 is TGTGCCAGCAGCTTTGATAATTCACCCCTCCACTTT.

As DNA, the CDR3 is TGCGCCAGCAGCTTGGATGCAGTACCGAACACTGAAGCTTTCTTT. Amino acid sequence: CASSLDAVPNTEAFF. The V call is TRBV5-1, the J call TRBJ1-1; no clear D gene. V was trimmed by 0 bases and J by 1 base, leaving 10 bases between them. Looked up from germline, CDR1 is SGHRS and CDR2 is YFSETQ. There are 15 residues in the CDR3.

J is TRBJ1-1 and V is TRBV29-1; 8 nucleotides match TRBD1. The CDR3 runs 15 residues. In germline, CDR1 is SQVTM, CDR2 ANQGSEA. The V segment lost 7 bases and the J segment 3 bases; nucleotides outside the gene matches: 13. The CDR3, as DNA: TGCAGCGGAATCGACAGGGGTAGAGGGGACACTGAAGCTTTCTTT. It codes for CSGIDRGRGDTEAFF.

This chain uses TRBV10-1 with TRBJ2-7; unclear D gene. CDR1 is WNHNN and CDR2 is SYGVQD in the germline V gene (reference sequence). Trimming pared 3 bases from V and 3 bases from J, leaving 9 bases between. The length of the CDR3 is 13 residues. The CDR3 bases are TGCGCCAGCAGTGAAGGACCGGACTACGAGCAGTACTTC. It encodes CASSEGPDYEQYF.

The chain is built from TRBV7-8 and TRBJ1-1, with D uncertain. Trimming removed 3 bases from V and 3 bases from J, with 5 bases in between. Germline lookup yields CDR1 SGHVS and CDR2 FQNEAQ. There are 12 residues in the CDR3. CDR3 DNA: TGTGCCAGCAGCTTCGGGTACACTGAAGCTTTCTTT. As protein: CASSFGYTEAFF.

This clone was detected only a few times. The chain links TRBV18 to TRBJ2-2; 8 nucleotides align to TRBD1. J lost 5 bases, V lost 3 bases, and 5 bases had no gene match. The CDR3 sequence is 15 residues long. Germline V gene sequence: CDR1 KGHSH, CDR2 LQKENI. The CDR3: CASSPVGQGTGELFF. Written as DNA, the CDR3 is TGTGCCAGCTCACCGGTCGGACAGGGAACCGGGGAGCTGTTTTTT.

This chain uses TRBV7-8 with TRBJ1-1, with a tentative D call TRBD1 (6 bases). Per germline, CDR1 SGHVS and CDR2 FQNEAQ. Between the trimmed V and J ends, which lost 5 bases and 5 bases, there was a span of 15 bases. The CDR3 covers 14 residues. In DNA form, the CDR3 reads TGTGCCAGCAGCACTGAGACAGGTGGGACTGAAGCTTTCTTT. As protein: CASSTETGGTEAFF. Using reference TRBV7-8 and TRBJ1-1 for the parts outside the CDR3, the full variable domain is GAGVSQSPRYKVAKRGQDVALRCDPISGHVSLFWYQQALGQGPEFLTYFQNEAQLDKSGLPSDRFFAERPEGSVSTLKIQRTQQEDSAVYLCASSTETGGTEAFFGQGTRLTVV.

V usage is TRBV6-1 and J usage is TRBJ2-3; D is unclear. Per the germline V gene, CDR1 is MNHNS and CDR2 is SASEGT. The CDR3 loop spans 14 amino acids. V lost 2 bases, J lost 3 bases, and 9 bases lay in between. CDR3 bases: TGTGCCAGCAGTGAATTTTACGGGACAGATACGCAGTATTTT. Its translation: CASSEFYGTDTQYF.

The chain is built from TRBV6-6 and TRBJ2-7, with 11 bases matching TRBD1. The CDR3 contains 15 residues. In germline, CDR1 is MNHNY, CDR2 SVGAGI (reference sequence). The V and J ends lost 2 bases and 3 bases, in that order; junction bases with no gene match: 3. The CDR3 region has the DNA TGTGCCAGCAGTTACAACGGGACAGGGGGCTACGAGCAGTACTTC. This sequence encodes CASSYNGTGGYEQYF.

The chain couples TRBV6-5 to TRBJ1-1; 7 bases line up with TRBD1. The germline CDR1 and CDR2 sequences are MNHEY and SVGAGI. The CDR3 spans 14 residues. The J segment lost 4 bases and the V segment lost 2 bases, leaving 4 bases of the junction unmatched. This CDR3 reads CASSYEGASTEAFF. The CDR3 nucleotides read TGTGCCAGCAGTTACGAGGGGGCGAGCACTGAAGCTTTCTTT.

This clone was seen a few times. The chain carries TRBV5-4 and TRBJ2-2; D is unclear. V was cut by 2 bases and J by 1 base, with 6 bases left in between. The length of the CDR3 is 14 residues. Germline V gene data show CDR1 as SGHNT and CDR2 as YYREEE (reference sequence). DNA for the CDR3: TGTGCCAGCAGCTTATCAGAGAACACCGGGGAGCTGTTTTTT. Its translation: CASSLSENTGELFF.

V is TRBV5-1 and J is TRBJ2-7, with 8 bases fitting TRBD2. V gave up 4 bases and J gave up 0 bases; unmatched junction bases: 6. CDR1 is SGHRS and CDR2 is YFSETQ in the germline V gene. The CDR3 contains 15 residues. CDR3 protein: CASSPLAGDSYEQYF. DNA for the CDR3: TGCGCCAGCAGCCCCCTAGCGGGTGACTCCTACGAGCAGTACTTC.

The CDR3 spells CASSQAGRFSSYNSPLHF. The CDR3 region has the DNA TGTGCCAGCAGCCAAGCGGGCCGATTCAGCTCCTATAATTCACCCCTCCACTTT. The chain is built from TRBV14 and TRBJ1-6; D remains unclear. Germline lookup yields CDR1 SGHDN and CDR2 FVKESK. Trimming shortened V by 1 base and J by 0 bases, and 13 bases separated the two germline ends. The CDR3 extends over 18 amino acids.

Here the CDR3 DNA reads TGTGCCTGGAGTATCCCTGACAGGGGAATTCTGACTTTC. It is translated as CAWSIPDRGILTF. The rearrangement joins TRBV30 to TRBJ2-6; TRBD1 aligns across 8 bases. Germline loops: CDR1 GTSNPN, CDR2 SVGIG (reference sequence). V was pared by 2 bases and J by 16 bases, with 10 bases of the junction left unmatched. This CDR3 is built from 13 residues.

This chain uses TRBV4-1 with TRBJ1-1, with TRBD1 as a possible D gene (5 bases). The CDR3 is 14 residues long. Trimming took off 6 bases at V and 1 base at J, with 12 bases between the two ends. Germline assignment: CDR1 MGHRA and CDR2 YSYEKL. This CDR3 is CASRQPTENTEAFF. Here the CDR3 DNA reads TGCGCCAGCAGACAACCGACAGAGAACACTGAAGCTTTCTTT.

This chain uses TRBV19 with TRBJ2-7; 9 positions match TRBD1. Trimming at V came to 7 bases and at J to 1 base, leaving 8 bases not matched to a gene. This CDR3 is 15 amino acids long. Germline lookup yields CDR1 LNHDA and CDR2 SQIVND (reference sequence). DNA of the CDR3: TGTGCCAGTAACTCCGGGACAGGGAATTCCTACGAGCAGTACTTC. Encoded protein: CASNSGTGNSYEQYF.